The present TCR beta chain was sequenced within a study of CD8 T cells in Susac syndrome. Random-hexamer reverse transcription was applied to roughly 0.45 to 1 ug RNA. TCRdb itself ran the immunoSEQ multiplex PCR reads through MiXCR, one entry per CDR3 protein. The sample has 250,000 to 300,000 distinct CDR3 sequences, approximately 85% seen once. CDR3 length: 15 amino acids. The V gene's germline CDR1 is DFQATT and CDR2 SNEGSKA (reference sequence). The V and J ends lost 3 bases and 0 bases respectively, with 12 bases between them. The sample was CD8+ T cells from PBMCs. This sequence was found in a human donor with multiple sclerosis. The chain employs TRBV20-1 and TRBJ2-1; tentative D call: TRBD2 (5 bases). The CDR3: CSARAKRSSYNEQFF. The CDR3 coding sequence is TGCAGTGCTAGGGCAAAGCGGAGCTCCTACAATGAGCAGTTCTTC.